The 9 T cell receptor beta chains below come from one sample, sequenced in a study of T cell responses to AZD1222 COVID-19 vaccine. Profiling relied on immunoSEQ multiplex PCR, and the TCRdb table lists in-frame clones only, not all of them. Among roughly 100,000 clones listed, approximately 87% were seen once. The sequencing here drew on peripheral blood, taken on day 0 of AZD1222 vaccination. All receptors come from an adult in good health.

V is TRBV28 and J is TRBJ1-1; no clear D gene. Germline V gene sequence: CDR1 MDHEN, CDR2 SYDVKM. This CDR3 contains 12 residues. The V gene lost 8 bases and the J gene lost 0 bases, with 7 bases spanning the gap. In nucleotides, the CDR3 is TGTGCCAGCTCAAGGCTGAACACTGAAGCTTTCTTT. Its protein product is CASSRLNTEAFF.

In regard to this clone: The junction and the germline gene differ at one end; a read error may be behind it. The J gene is TRBJ1-5, the V gene TRBV6-5, with D possibly being TRBD1 (6 bases). Germline CDR1 is MNHEY and CDR2 is SVGAGI. This CDR3 contains 13 residues. The CDR3: CASRARGAHIPFF. CDR3 bases: TGTGCCAGCAGGGCGAGGGGGGCCCACATTCCCTTTTTT.

The V call is TRBV18, the J call TRBJ2-5; D is unresolved. This CDR3 comprises 15 residues. V was cut by 2 bases and J by 5 bases, with 15 bases left in between. Looked up from germline, CDR1 is KGHSH and CDR2 is LQKENI. The CDR3 here is CASSPELNRWETQYF. In nucleotides, the CDR3 is TGTGCCAGCTCACCAGAATTGAACCGATGGGAGACCCAGTACTTC. Based on the CDR3 plus reference TRBV18 and TRBJ2-5, the full variable domain is NAGVMQNPRHLVRRRGQEARLRCSPMKGHSHVYWYRQLPEEGLKFMVYLQKENIIDESGMPKERFSAEFPKEGPSILRIQQVVRGDSAAYFCASSPELNRWETQYFGPGTRLLVL.

The chain recombines TRBV10-2 with TRBJ2-3; 13 bases map to TRBD2. Germline V lookup: CDR1 WSHSY, CDR2 SAAADI. V trimming: 6 bases; J trimming: 0 bases; junction bases outside the gene matches: 9. This CDR3 region has 18 residues. CDR3: CASRGGTSGATSTDTQYF. In DNA, the CDR3 is TGCGCCAGCAGGGGGGGGACTAGCGGGGCAACTAGCACAGATACGCAGTATTTT.

The chain is built from TRBV6-5 and TRBJ1-2; D is unclear. Germline V lookup: CDR1 MNHEY, CDR2 SVGAGI. V was cut by 6 bases and J by 2 bases, with 4 bases left in between. CDR3 length: 11 amino acids. The CDR3 DNA reads TGTGCCAGCAGACGGAACTATGGCTACACCTTC. Its translation: CASRRNYGYTF.

The chain carries TRBV6-5 and TRBJ2-7; either TRBD1 or TRBD2 may supply D (5 bases each). This CDR3 has 14 amino acids. Trimming stripped 5 bases from V and 3 bases from J, with 14 bases between. CDR1 is MNHEY and CDR2 is SVGAGI in the germline V gene. The CDR3 DNA is TGTGCCAGCAGTAACCTGGGACGTAACTACGAGCAGTACTTC. Translated, it gives CASSNLGRNYEQYF.

The sample holds a few counts of this clone. The junction shows a germline mismatch at one end, possibly a read error. The chain has TRBV7-9 and TRBJ2-3; unclear D gene. This CDR3 comprises 8 residues. CDR1 is SEHNR and CDR2 is FQNEAQ in the germline V gene (reference sequence). The CDR3 nucleotides are TGTGCCAGCAGCCGACGGAGATTC. Its protein is CASSRRRF.

The chain couples TRBV19 to TRBJ1-6; D gene ambiguous. Trimming removed 2 bases from V and 5 bases from J, with 7 bases in between. Germline V gene data show CDR1 as LNHDA and CDR2 as SQIVND (reference sequence). The CDR3 totals 14 residues. For the CDR3, the DNA is TGTGCCAGTAGTATACGGGGAAATAATTCACCCCTCCACTTT. Translating gives CASSIRGNNSPLHF.

The chain has TRBV18 and TRBJ1-1, with D hard to call. Deletions cut 2 bases from V and 2 bases from J, with 6 bases between. The CDR3 covers 13 residues. The germline CDR1 and CDR2 sequences are KGHSH and LQKENI. In DNA form, the CDR3 reads TGTGCCAGCTCACCAGGGCCTAACACTGAAGCTTTCTTT. Its protein is CASSPGPNTEAFF.